The clone carrying this TCR beta chain was seen many times. The antigen is unknown. This record belongs to a study of molecular identifiers for immune sequencing clone quantification. The CDR3 is 14 amino acids. CDR1 and CDR2 from the germline V gene are SQVTM and ANQGSEA. V lost 1 base and J 0 bases, leaving 9 bases between the germline ends. Making the bulk TCR libraries relied on previously described methods and listed TCR primers. TCRdb processed the PCR reads anew with MiXCR; each CDR3 protein has one entry. The sample records some 65,000 distinct CDR3 sequences, roughly 18% being singletons. Sorted naive CD8 T cells were those defined as CD8+CD4-CCR7+CD45RA+. General study findings and limits: The study found clones above 20 RNA copies held over 98% of effector molecules and under 1% in naive cells. Sizes of clones that are highly expanded could be underestimated (if identical TCR molecules share a barcode).

The sequenced sample was naive CD8+ T cells from blood, with Jurkat cell RNA spiked in. The subset: FACS-sorted CD8+CD4-CCR7+CD45RA+ naive T cells. The genes are TRBV29-1 and TRBJ2-5; D is uncertain. The clonotype was recovered from a human donor in good health. Some libraries in this study had Jurkat cell RNA spiked in. CDR3 protein: CSVEGAGDQETQYF. The CDR3 region has the DNA TGCAGCGTTGAAGGGGCAGGAGACCAAGAGACCCAGTACTTC.